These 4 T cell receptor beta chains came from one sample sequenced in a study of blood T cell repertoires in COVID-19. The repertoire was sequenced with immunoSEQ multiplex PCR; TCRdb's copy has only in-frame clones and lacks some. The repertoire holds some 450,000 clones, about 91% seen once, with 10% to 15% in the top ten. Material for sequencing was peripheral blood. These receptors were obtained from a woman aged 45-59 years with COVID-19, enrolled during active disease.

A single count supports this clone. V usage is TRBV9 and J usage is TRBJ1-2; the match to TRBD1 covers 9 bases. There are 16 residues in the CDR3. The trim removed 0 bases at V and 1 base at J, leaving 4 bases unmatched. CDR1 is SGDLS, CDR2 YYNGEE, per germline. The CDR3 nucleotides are TGTGCCAGCAGCGTAGGGGGACAGGGCCATAACTATGGCTACACCTTC. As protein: CASSVGGQGHNYGYTF. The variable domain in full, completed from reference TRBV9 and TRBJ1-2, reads DSGVTQTPKHLITATGQRVTLRCSPRSGDLSVYWYQQSLDQGLQFLIQYYNGEERAKGNILERFSAQQFPDLHSELNLSSLELGDSALYFCASSVGGQGHNYGYTFGSGTRLTVV.

The CDR3 region is CASSGTGAWTLHF. Here the CDR3 DNA reads TGTGCCAGCAGTGGGACAGGGGCCTGGACCCTCCACTTT. The rearrangement links TRBV27 to TRBJ1-6; 10 nucleotides line up with TRBD1. CDR3 length: 13 residues. Germline-derived CDR1 and CDR2 are MNHEY and SMNVEV (reference sequence). J gave up 14 bases and V 5 bases, and 6 bases lay outside the gene matches.

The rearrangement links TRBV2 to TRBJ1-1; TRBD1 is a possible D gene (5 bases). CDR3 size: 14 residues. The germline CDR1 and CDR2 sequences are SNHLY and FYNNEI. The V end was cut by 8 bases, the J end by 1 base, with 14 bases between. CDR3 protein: CASLRADWNTEAFF. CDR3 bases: TGTGCCAGCCTCAGGGCAGATTGGAACACTGAAGCTTTCTTT.

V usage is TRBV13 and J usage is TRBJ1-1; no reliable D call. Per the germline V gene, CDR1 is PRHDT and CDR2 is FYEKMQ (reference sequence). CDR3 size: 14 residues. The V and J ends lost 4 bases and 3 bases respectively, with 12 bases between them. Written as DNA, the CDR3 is TGTGCCAGCAGCTCCCAGATCCCTTACACTGAAGCTTTCTTT. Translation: CASSSQIPYTEAFF.